This TCR beta chain was obtained from a study of beta chain features in type 1 diabetes. The CDR3 contains 14 residues. The ends were cut back, 6 bases at V and 3 bases at J, with 11 bases in the middle. Germline CDR1 SNHLY, CDR2 FYNNEI. What was sequenced were expressed TCRB transcripts, since all of the isolated RNA had been reverse transcribed. Method: immunoSEQ multiplex PCR; TCRdb's copy keeps in-frame clones and lacks some. The sample carries under 950,000 clones, roughly 15% recorded once. The chain couples TRBV2 to TRBJ1-4; D perhaps matches TRBD1 (6 bases). The clonotype was recovered from a woman younger than 35 in good health. The source material was naive CD4+ T cells from blood. CDR3 sequence reads: CASSPDSPNEKLFF. Here the CDR3 DNA reads TGTGCCAGCAGCCCGGACAGCCCTAATGAAAAACTGTTTTTT.